Listed below are T cell receptor beta chains from one sample, sequenced in a study of Ad26.COV2.S vaccination and SARS-CoV-2 variants. TCRdb's copy holds only in-frame clones and misses some; the assay was immunoSEQ multiplex PCR. Here the sample spans about 280,000 clones, approximately 87% being singletons. The sample in question was peripheral blood, obtained in a trial of Ad26.COV2.S vaccine versus placebo. These receptors were taken from a person between 18 and 59 years old who received the Ad26.COV2.S COVID-19 vaccine or a placebo. Each CDR3 is given with its conserved first and last residue. Each record gives: J gene, V gene, D gene, CDR3 DNA, CDR3 protein. The D gene is left open where the match is weak.

j_call: TRBJ1-3; v_call: TRBV2; d_call: -; cdr3_nt: TGTGCCAGCAGTGACACCCGCTCTGGAAACACCATATATTTT; cdr3_aa: CASSDTRSGNTIYF
j_call: TRBJ1-4; v_call: TRBV7-6; d_call: -; cdr3_nt: TGTGCCAGCAGCTTAGAGGACGGCTACAATGAAAAACTGTTTTTT; cdr3_aa: CASSLEDGYNEKLFF
j_call: TRBJ2-3; v_call: TRBV29-1; d_call: -; cdr3_nt: TGCAGCGTTGCTTTCAGGACCACAGATACGCAGTATTTT; cdr3_aa: CSVAFRTTDTQYF
j_call: TRBJ1-5; v_call: TRBV21-1; d_call: -; cdr3_nt: TGTGCCAGCAGCAAAGGTGTCAGGGGAGCGGATCAGCCCCAGCATTTT; cdr3_aa: CASSKGVRGADQPQHF
j_call: TRBJ1-4; v_call: TRBV9; d_call: -; cdr3_nt: TGTGCCAGCAGCCCTCGCCGCGGGGGTCTCGAAAAACTGTTTTTT; cdr3_aa: CASSPRRGGLEKLFF
j_call: TRBJ2-5; v_call: TRBV7-2; d_call: TRBD2; cdr3_nt: TGTGCCAGCAGCTTAGCGGGGCTAGCGGGGGGGCAAGAGACCCAGTACTTC; cdr3_aa: CASSLAGLAGGQETQYF
j_call: TRBJ2-1; v_call: TRBV7-2; d_call: -; cdr3_nt: TGTGCCAGCAGCTTAGGTTGGCGGGACAATGAGCAGTTCTTC; cdr3_aa: CASSLGWRDNEQFF
j_call: TRBJ2-2; v_call: TRBV10-3; d_call: TRBD2; cdr3_nt: TGTGCCATCAGTGAGCCTTCCGGGACTAGCGGGAGGGCCGGCACCGGGGAGCTGTTTTTT; cdr3_aa: CAISEPSGTSGRAGTGELFF
j_call: TRBJ1-2; v_call: TRBV12-3/TRBV12-4; d_call: TRBD1; cdr3_nt: TGTGCCAGCAGTAGCGGACAGGCCCCGTGGACCTTC; cdr3_aa: CASSSGQAPWTF
j_call: TRBJ2-1; v_call: TRBV14; d_call: TRBD2; cdr3_nt: TGTGCCAGCAGCCAAGGACAGACTAGCGGGGGTTACAATGAGCAGTTCTTC; cdr3_aa: CASSQGQTSGGYNEQFF
j_call: TRBJ2-2; v_call: TRBV10-1; d_call: -; cdr3_nt: TGCGCCAGCAGTGAGTCGTTTAGCACGAACACCGGGGAGCTGTTTTTT; cdr3_aa: CASSESFSTNTGELFF
j_call: TRBJ1-2; v_call: TRBV19; d_call: -; cdr3_nt: TGTGCCAGTAGTATAGACTGGACGACGGGGAATGGCTACACCTTC; cdr3_aa: CASSIDWTTGNGYTF
j_call: TRBJ1-3; v_call: TRBV4-1; d_call: TRBD1; cdr3_nt: TGCGCCAGCAGCCAAGGACAGGGGGCGAGCAACACCATATATTTT; cdr3_aa: CASSQGQGASNTIYF
j_call: TRBJ2-7; v_call: TRBV12-2; d_call: -; cdr3_nt: TGTGCAAGTCGCTTAGCGAGTTTAGGACAGGGCCTCCCCGAGCAGTACTTC; cdr3_aa: CASRLASLGQGLPEQYF
j_call: TRBJ1-1; v_call: TRBV5-4; d_call: TRBD1; cdr3_nt: TGTGCCAGCAGCTTGGGTCTCGGGACAGCGTCAGGGGAGGACACTGAAGCTTTCTTT; cdr3_aa: CASSLGLGTASGEDTEAFF
j_call: TRBJ2-7; v_call: TRBV4-2; d_call: -; cdr3_nt: TGTGCCAGCAGCCAAGAACCCGGCAGCCTGTCCTACGAGCAGTACTTC; cdr3_aa: CASSQEPGSLSYEQYF